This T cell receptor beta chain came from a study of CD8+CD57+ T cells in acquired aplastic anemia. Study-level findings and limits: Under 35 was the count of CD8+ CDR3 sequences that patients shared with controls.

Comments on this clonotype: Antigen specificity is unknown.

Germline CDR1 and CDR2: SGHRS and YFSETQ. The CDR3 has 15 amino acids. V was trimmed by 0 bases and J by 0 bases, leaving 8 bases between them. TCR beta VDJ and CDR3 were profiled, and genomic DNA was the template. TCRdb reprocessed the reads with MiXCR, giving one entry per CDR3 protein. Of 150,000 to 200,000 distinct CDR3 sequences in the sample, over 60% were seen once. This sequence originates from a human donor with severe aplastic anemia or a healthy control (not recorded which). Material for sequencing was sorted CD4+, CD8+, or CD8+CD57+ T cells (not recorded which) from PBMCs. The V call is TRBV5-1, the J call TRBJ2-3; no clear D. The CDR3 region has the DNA TGCGCCAGCAGCTTGGACGGATCTAGCACAGATACGCAGTATTTT. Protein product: CASSLDGSSTDTQYF.